This T cell receptor (beta chain) was sequenced during a study of T cell responses to AZD1222 COVID-19 vaccine. CDR3 length: 15 residues. Per germline, CDR1 MNHEY and CDR2 SVGAGI. V was trimmed by 0 bases and J by 0 bases, leaving 8 bases between them. Study-level points and caveats: At baseline, seropositivity was found in only 5 to 7 AZD1222 recipients. Clonal diversity may have been underestimated, and the donors were mostly white British, with more females than males.

Clones were sequenced by immunoSEQ multiplex PCR, and TCRdb holds only the in-frame ones, with some missing. The sample consists of over 150,000 clones, roughly 92% of them appearing once. For this clone: Its specificity is not known.

The specimen comprised peripheral blood, sampled 28 days after the second AZD1222 dose. This chain connects TRBV6-5 to TRBJ1-2; a weak D match, TRBD1 (6 bases). The sequence was obtained from an adult who received the AZD1222 COVID-19 vaccine. This CDR3 is CASSYSDRPNYGYTF. CDR3 coding DNA: TGTGCCAGCAGTTACTCCGACAGGCCTAACTATGGCTACACCTTC.